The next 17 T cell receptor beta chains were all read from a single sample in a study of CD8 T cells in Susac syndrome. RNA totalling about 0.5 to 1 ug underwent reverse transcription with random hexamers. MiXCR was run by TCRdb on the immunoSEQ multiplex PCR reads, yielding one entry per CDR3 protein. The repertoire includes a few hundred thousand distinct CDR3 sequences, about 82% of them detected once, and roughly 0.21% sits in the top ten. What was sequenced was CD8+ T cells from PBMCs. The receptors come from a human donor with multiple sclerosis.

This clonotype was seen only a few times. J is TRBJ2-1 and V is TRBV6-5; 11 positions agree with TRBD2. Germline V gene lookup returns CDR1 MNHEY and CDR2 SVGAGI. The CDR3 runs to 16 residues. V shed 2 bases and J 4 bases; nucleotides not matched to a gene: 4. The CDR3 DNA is TGTGCCAGCAGTTACCTGGGACTAGCGGTGTACAATGAGCAGTTCTTC. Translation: CASSYLGLAVYNEQFF.

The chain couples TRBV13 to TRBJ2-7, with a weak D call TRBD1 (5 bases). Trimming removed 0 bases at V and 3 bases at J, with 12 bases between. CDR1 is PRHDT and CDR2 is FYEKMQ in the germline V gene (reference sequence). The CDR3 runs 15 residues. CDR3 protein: CASSLGRAGHYEQYF. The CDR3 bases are TGTGCCAGCAGCTTAGGCAGGGCTGGGCACTACGAGCAGTACTTC.

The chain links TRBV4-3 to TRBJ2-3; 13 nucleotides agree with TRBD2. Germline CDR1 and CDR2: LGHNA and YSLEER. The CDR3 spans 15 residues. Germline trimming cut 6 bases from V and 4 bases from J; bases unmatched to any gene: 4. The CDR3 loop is CASRRTSGRADTQYF. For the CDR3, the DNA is TGCGCCAGCAGACGAACTAGCGGGAGGGCAGATACGCAGTATTTT.

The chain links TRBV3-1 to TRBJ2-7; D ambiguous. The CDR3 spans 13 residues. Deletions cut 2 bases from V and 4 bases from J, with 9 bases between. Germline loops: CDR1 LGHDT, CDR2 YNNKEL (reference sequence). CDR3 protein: CASSQSAQYEQYF. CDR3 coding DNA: TGTGCCAGCAGCCAATCAGCCCAGTACGAGCAGTACTTC.

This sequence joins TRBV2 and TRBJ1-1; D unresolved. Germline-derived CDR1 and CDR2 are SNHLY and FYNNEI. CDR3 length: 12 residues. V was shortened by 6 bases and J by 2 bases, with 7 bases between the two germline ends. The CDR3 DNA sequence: TGTGCCAGCAGAGGAGTTAACACTGAAGCTTTCTTT. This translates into CASRGVNTEAFF.

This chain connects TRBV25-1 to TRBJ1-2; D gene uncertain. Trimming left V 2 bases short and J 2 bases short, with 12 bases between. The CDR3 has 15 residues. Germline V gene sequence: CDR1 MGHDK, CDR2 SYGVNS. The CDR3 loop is CASSETGPGNYGYTF. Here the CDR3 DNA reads TGTGCCAGCAGTGAAACGGGTCCGGGGAACTATGGCTACACCTTC.

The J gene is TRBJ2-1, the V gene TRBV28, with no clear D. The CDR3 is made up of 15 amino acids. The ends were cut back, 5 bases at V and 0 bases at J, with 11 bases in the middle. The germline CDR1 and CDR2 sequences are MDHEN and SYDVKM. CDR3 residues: CASSARLGSYNEQFF. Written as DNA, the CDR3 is TGTGCCAGCAGTGCCCGCCTGGGCTCCTACAATGAGCAGTTCTTC.

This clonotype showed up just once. CDR3 DNA: TGTGCCAGCAGCTGGGGGGTACGGGAGATAGGGGAAAAACTGTTTTTT. It translates to CASSWGVREIGEKLFF. The genes are TRBV7-8 and TRBJ1-4, with D possibly being TRBD1 (5 bases). The germline V gene has CDR1 SGHVS and CDR2 FQNEAQ. The CDR3 loop spans 16 amino acids. V shed 4 bases and J shed 8 bases, with 20 bases lying between them.

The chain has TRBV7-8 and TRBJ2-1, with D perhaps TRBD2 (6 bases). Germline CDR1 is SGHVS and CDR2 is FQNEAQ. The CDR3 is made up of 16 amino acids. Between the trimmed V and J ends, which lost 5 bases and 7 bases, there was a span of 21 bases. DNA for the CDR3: TGTGCCAGCAGCCCACTTGCGGCAGGCGGGAAGAATGAGCAGTTCTTC. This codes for CASSPLAAGGKNEQFF.

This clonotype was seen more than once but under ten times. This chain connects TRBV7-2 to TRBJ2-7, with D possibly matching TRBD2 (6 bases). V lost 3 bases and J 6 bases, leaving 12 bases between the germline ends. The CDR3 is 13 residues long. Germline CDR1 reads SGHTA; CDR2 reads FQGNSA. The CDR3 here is CASSLGLALEQYF. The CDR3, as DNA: TGTGCCAGCAGCTTGGGACTGGCCCTCGAGCAGTACTTC.

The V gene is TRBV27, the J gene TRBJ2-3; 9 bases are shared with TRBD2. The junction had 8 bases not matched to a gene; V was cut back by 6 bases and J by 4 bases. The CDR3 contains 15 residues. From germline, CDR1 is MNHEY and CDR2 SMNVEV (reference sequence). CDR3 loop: CASRLLAGASDTQYF. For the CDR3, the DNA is TGTGCCAGCAGATTGTTAGCGGGAGCGTCAGATACGCAGTATTTT.

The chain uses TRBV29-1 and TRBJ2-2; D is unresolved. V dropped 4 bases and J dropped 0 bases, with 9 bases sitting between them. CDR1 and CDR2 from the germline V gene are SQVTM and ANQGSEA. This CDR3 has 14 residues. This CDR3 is CSVVGETNTGELFF. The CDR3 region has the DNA TGCAGCGTTGTGGGCGAGACGAACACCGGGGAGCTGTTTTTT.

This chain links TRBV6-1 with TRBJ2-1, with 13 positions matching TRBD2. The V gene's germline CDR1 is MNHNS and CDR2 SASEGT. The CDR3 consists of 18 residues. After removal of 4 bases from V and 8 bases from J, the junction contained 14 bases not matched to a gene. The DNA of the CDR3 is TGTGCCAGCAGTGGACTAGCGGGAGGTGGAGCAGGTTATGATGAGCAGTTCTTC. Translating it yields CASSGLAGGGAGYDEQFF.

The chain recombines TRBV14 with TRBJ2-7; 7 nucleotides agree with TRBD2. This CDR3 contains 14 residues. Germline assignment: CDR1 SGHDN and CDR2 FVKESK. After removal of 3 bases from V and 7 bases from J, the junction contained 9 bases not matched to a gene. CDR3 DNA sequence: TGTGCCAGCAGCCATGCCCTAGCGGTCCGGGAGCAGTACTTC. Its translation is CASSHALAVREQYF.

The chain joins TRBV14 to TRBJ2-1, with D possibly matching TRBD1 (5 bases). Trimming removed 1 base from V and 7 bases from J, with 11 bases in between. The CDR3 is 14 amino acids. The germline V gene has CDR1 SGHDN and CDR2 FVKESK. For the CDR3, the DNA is TGTGCCAGCAGCCAAGTAGGGGCGCGGAATGAGCAGTTCTTC. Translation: CASSQVGARNEQFF. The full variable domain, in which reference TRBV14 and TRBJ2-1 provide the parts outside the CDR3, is EAGVTQFPSHSVIEKGQTVTLRCDPISGHDNLYWYRRVMGKEIKFLLHFVKESKQDESGMPNNRFLAERTGGTYSTLKVQPAELEDSGVYFCASSQVGARNEQFFGPGTRLTVL.

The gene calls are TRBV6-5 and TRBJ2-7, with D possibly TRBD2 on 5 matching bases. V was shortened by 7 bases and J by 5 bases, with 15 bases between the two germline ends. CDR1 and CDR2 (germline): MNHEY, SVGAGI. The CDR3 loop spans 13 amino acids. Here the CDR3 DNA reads TGTGCCAGCAAACACCCCTCGGGGAACGAGCAGTACTTC. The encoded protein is CASKHPSGNEQYF.

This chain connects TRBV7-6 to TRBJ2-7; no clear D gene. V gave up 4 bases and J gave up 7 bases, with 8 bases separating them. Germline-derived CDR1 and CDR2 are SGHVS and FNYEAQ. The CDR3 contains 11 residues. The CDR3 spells CASSSLGEQYF. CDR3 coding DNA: TGTGCCAGCAGCTCCTTGGGTGAGCAGTACTTC. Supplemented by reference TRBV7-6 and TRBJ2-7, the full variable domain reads GAGVSQSPRYKVTKRGQDVALRCDPISGHVSLYWYRQALGQGPEFLTYFNYEAQQDKSGLPNDRFSAERPEGSISTLTIQRTEQRDSAMYRCASSSLGEQYFGPGTRLTVT.